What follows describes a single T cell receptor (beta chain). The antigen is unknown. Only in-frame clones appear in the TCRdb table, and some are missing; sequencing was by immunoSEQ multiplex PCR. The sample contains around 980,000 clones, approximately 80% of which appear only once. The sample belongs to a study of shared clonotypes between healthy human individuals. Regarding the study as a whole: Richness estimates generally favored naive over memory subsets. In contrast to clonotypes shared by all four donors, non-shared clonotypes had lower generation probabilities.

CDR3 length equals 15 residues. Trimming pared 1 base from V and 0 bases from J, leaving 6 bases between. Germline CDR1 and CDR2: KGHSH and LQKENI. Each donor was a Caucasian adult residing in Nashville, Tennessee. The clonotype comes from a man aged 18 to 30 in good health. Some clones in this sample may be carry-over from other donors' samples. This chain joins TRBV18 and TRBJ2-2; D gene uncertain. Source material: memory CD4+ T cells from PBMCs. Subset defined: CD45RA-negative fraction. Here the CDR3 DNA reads TGTGCCAGCTCACCACTTCAGGCGAACACCGGGGAGCTGTTTTTT. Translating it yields CASSPLQANTGELFF.